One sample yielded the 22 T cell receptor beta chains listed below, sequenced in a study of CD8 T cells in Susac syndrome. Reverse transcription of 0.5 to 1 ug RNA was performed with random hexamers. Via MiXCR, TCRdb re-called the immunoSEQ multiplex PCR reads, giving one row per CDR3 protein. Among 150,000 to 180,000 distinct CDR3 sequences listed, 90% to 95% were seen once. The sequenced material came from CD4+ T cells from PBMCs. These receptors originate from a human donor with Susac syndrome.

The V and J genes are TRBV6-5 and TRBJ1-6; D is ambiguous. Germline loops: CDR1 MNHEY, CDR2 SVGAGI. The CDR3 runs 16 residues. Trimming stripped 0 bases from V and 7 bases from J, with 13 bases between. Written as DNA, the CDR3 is TGTGCCAGCAGTTACTCCGGCCAGGTTGGGAATTCACCCCTCCACTTT. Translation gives CASSYSGQVGNSPLHF.

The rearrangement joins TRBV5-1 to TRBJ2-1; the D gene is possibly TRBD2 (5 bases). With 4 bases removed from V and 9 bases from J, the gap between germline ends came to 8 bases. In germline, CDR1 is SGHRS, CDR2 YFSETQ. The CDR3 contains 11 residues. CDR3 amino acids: CASSVGVEQFF. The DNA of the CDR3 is TGCGCCAGCAGCGTCGGGGTTGAGCAGTTCTTC.

CDR3 protein: CASSFRGDSPLHF. In DNA, the CDR3 is TGCGCCAGCAGCTTCAGGGGTGATTCACCCCTCCACTTT. The chain recombines TRBV5-1 with TRBJ1-6; tentative D call: TRBD1 (6 bases). The CDR3 consists of 13 residues. The V end was cut by 2 bases, the J end by 8 bases, with 8 bases between. Per the germline V gene, CDR1 is SGHRS and CDR2 is YFSETQ.

The CDR3 coding sequence is TGTGCCAGCAGCCCAAGACCCCCGGGGGAGCAGTACTTC. It is translated as CASSPRPPGEQYF. The V gene is TRBV3-1, the J gene TRBJ2-7; tentatively, D is TRBD2 (5 bases). The CDR3 has 13 residues. CDR1 and CDR2 from the germline V gene are LGHDT and YNNKEL (reference sequence). The ends were cut back, 4 bases at V and 7 bases at J, with 14 bases in the middle.

The CDR3 bases are TGTGCCAGCAGCGTAGATCATGGAAACACCATATATTTT. This encodes CASSVDHGNTIYF. The chain joins TRBV9 to TRBJ1-3; D gene unclear. Trimming removed 0 bases at V and 3 bases at J, with 4 bases between. Germline CDR1 SGDLS, CDR2 YYNGEE. CDR3 length: 13 amino acids.

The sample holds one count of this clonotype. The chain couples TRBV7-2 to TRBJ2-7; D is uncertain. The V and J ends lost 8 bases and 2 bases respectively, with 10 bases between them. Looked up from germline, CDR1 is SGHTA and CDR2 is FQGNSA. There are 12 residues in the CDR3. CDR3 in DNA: TGTGCCAGCGGGATTTCCCCCTACGAGCAGTACTTC. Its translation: CASGISPYEQYF. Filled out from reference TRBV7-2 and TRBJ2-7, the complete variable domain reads GAGVSQSPSNKVTEKGKDVELRCDPISGHTALYWYRQSLGQGLEFLIYFQGNSAPDKSGLPSDRFSAERTGGSVSTLTIQRTQQEDSAVYLCASGISPYEQYFGPGTRLTVT.

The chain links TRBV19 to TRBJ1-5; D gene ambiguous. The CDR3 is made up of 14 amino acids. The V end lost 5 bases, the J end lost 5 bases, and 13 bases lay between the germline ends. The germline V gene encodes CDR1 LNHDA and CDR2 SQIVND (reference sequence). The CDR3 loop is CASSWAVRDQPQHF. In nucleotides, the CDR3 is TGTGCCAGTAGTTGGGCAGTTAGGGATCAGCCCCAGCATTTT.

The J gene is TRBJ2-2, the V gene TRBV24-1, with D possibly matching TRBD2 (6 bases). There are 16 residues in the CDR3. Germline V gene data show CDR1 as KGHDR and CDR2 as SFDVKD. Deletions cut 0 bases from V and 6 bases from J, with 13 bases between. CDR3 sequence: CATSDLLIGGPGELFF. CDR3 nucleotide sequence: TGTGCCACCAGTGATTTGCTTATCGGGGGACCCGGGGAGCTGTTTTTT.

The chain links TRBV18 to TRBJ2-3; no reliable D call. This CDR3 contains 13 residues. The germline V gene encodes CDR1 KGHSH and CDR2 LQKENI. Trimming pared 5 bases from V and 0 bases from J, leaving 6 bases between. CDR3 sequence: CASSSSSTDTQYF. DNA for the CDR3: TGTGCCAGCTCATCGAGTAGCACAGATACGCAGTATTTT.

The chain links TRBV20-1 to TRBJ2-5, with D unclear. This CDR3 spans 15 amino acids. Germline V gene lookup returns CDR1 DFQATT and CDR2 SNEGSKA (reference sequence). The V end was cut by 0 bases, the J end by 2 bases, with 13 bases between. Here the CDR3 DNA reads TGCAGTGCTAGAGATTACAAAACTACACAAGAGACCCAGTACTTC. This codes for CSARDYKTTQETQYF.

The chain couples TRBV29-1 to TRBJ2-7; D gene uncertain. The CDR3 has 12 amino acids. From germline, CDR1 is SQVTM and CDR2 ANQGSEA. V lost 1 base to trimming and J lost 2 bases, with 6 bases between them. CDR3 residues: CSVEGRAYEQYF. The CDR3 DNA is TGCAGCGTTGAAGGCAGAGCCTACGAGCAGTACTTC.

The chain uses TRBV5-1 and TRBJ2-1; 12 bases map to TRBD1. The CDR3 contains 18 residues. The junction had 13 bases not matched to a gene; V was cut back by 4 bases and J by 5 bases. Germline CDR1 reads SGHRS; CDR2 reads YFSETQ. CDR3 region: CASSPGPPGQGANNEQFF. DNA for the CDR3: TGCGCCAGCAGCCCAGGCCCACCGGGACAGGGGGCCAACAATGAGCAGTTCTTC.

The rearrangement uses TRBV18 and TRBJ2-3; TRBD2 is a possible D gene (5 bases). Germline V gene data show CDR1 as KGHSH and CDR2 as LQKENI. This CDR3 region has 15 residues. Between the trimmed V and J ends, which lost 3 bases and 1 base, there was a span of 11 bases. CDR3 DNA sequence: TGTGCCAGCTCACCTGACTACACGGGCACAGATACGCAGTATTTT. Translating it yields CASSPDYTGTDTQYF.

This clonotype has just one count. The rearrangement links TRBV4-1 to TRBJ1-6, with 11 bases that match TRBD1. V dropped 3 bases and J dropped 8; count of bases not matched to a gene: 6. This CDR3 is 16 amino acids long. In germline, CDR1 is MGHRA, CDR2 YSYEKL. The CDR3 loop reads CASSHAGTGGDSPLHF. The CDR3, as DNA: TGCGCCAGCAGCCATGCCGGGACAGGGGGGGATTCACCCCTCCACTTT.

CDR3 loop: CASGTGAYEQYF. CDR3 coding DNA: TGCGCCAGCGGCACAGGGGCCTACGAGCAGTACTTC. The rearrangement links TRBV5-1 to TRBJ2-7; 7 bases map to TRBD1. The CDR3 is 12 residues long. CDR1 SGHRS and CDR2 YFSETQ come from the germline V gene. V dropped 7 bases and J dropped 2; count of bases not matched to a gene: 3.

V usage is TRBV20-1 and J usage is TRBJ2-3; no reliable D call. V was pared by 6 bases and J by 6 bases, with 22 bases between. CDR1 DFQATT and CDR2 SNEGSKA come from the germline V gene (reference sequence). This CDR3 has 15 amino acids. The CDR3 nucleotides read TGCAGTGCCCCGCCCCGGGCCCTCTCAACGGATACGCAGTATTTT. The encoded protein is CSAPPRALSTDTQYF.

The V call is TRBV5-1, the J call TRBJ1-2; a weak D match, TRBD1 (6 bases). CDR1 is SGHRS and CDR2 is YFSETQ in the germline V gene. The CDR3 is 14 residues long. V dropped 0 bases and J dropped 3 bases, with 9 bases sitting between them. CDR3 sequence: CASSLAQGHYGYTF. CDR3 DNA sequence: TGCGCCAGCAGCTTGGCCCAGGGGCACTATGGCTACACCTTC.

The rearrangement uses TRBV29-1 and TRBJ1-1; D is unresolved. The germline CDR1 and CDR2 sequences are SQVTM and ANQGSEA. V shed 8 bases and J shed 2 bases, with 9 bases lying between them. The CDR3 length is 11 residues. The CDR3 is CSCDGNTEAFF. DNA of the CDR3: TGCAGCTGTGACGGAAACACTGAAGCTTTCTTT.

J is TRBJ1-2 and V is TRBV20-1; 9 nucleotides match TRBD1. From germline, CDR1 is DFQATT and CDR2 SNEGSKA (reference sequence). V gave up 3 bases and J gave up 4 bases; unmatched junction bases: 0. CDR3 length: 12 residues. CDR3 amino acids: CSARGQGYGYTF. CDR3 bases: TGCAGTGCTAGGGGACAGGGCTATGGCTACACCTTC.

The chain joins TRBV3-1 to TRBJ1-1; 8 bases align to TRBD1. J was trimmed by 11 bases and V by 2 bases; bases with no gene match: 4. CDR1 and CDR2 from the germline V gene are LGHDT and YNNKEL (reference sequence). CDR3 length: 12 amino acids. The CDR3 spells CASSQTGTGAFF. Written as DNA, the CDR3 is TGTGCCAGCAGCCAAACCGGGACAGGCGCTTTCTTT.

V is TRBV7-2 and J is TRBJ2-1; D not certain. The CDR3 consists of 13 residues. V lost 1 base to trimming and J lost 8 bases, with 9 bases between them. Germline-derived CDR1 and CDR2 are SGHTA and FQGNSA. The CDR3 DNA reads TGTGCCAGCAGCTTAGATCTGGTTTATGAGCAGTTCTTC. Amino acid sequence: CASSLDLVYEQFF. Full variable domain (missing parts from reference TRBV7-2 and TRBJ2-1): GAGVSQSPSNKVTEKGKDVELRCDPISGHTALYWYRQSLGQGLEFLIYFQGNSAPDKSGLPSDRFSAERTGGSVSTLTIQRTQQEDSAVYLCASSLDLVYEQFFGPGTRLTVL.

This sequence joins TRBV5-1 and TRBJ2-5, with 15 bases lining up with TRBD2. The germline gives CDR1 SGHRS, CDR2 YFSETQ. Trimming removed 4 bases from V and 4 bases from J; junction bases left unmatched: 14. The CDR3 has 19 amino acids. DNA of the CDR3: TGCGCCAGCAGCGCCGGACTAGCGGGGGGGCCGGTGGAGGGAGAGACCCAGTACTTC. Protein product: CASSAGLAGGPVEGETQYF.